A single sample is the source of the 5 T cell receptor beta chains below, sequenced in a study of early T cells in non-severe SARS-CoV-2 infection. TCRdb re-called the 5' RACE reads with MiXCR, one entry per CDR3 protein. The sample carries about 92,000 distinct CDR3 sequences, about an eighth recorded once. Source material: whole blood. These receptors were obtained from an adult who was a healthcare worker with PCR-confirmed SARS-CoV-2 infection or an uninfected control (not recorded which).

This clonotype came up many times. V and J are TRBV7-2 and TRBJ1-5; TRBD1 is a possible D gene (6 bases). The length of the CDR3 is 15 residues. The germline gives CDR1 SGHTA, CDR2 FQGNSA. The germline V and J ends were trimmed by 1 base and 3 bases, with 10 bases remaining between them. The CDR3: CASSLEQGVNQPQHF. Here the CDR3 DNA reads TGTGCCAGCAGCTTAGAACAGGGCGTCAATCAGCCCCAGCATTTT.

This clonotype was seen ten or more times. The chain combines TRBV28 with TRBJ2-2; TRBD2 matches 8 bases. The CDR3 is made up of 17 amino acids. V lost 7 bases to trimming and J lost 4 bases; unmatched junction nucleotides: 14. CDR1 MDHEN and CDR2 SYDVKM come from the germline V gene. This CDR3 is CASKSMGRLASTGELFF. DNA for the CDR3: TGTGCCAGCAAGTCCATGGGTCGACTAGCGAGCACCGGGGAGCTGTTTTTT.

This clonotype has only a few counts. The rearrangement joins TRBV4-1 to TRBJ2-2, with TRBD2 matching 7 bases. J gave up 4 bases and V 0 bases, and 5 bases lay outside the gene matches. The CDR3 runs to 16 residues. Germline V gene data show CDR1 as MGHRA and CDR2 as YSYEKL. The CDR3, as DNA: TGCGCCAGCAGCCAAGAAGCTAGCGGAATCACCGGGGAGCTGTTTTTT. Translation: CASSQEASGITGELFF.

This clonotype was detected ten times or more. The CDR3, as DNA: TGCAGTGCTAGAGATCTAAGTGCGGGAGGACCCTACGAGCAGTACTTC. It is translated as CSARDLSAGGPYEQYF. The chain recombines TRBV20-1 with TRBJ2-7; TRBD2 matches 8 bases. The ends lost 0 bases at V and 2 bases at J; junction bases unmatched: 9. Germline CDR1 DFQATT, CDR2 SNEGSKA (reference sequence). The CDR3 consists of 16 residues.

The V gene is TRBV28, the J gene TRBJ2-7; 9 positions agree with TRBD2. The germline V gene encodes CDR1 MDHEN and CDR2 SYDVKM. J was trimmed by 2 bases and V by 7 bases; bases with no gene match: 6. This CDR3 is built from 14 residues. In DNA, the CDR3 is TGTGCCAGCACCCTAGCGGGACGTCCCTACGAGCAGTACTTC. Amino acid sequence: CASTLAGRPYEQYF.